This TCR beta chain stems from a study of cytomegalovirus exposure and HLA in healthy donors. Study outcomes and limitations: Altogether, more than 150 TCR beta chains were recorded as cytomegalovirus-associated. Association of a missense DCLRE1C variant with TCR beta V- and J-gene trimming was reported in a later analysis. Immune exposure information available was restricted to CMV serostatus.

The study ran its PCR with 60 Vbeta and 13 Jbeta primers. The protocol was immunoSEQ multiplex PCR, while the TCRdb copy is restricted to in-frame clones and leaves out a portion. The sample has about 110,000 clones, less than 85% seen once; the top ten hold 3.5% to 4%. CDR1 and CDR2 (germline): SGHNT, YYREEE (reference sequence). V was cut by 3 bases and J by 7 bases, with 11 bases left in between. The CDR3 has 14 amino acids. To note about this clone: Antigen specificity is unknown.

The gene calls are TRBV5-4 and TRBJ1-6; a possible D gene is TRBD1 (5 bases). The material sequenced was PBMCs. The receptor's source is a man in his 60s in good health and CMV-seronegative. The CDR3 is CASSSGQYNSPLHF. CDR3 bases: TGTGCCAGCAGCTCCGGACAATACAATTCACCCCTCCACTTT.